The 11 T cell receptor beta chains below all came from one sample that was sequenced in a study of blood T cell repertoires in COVID-19. Sequencing used immunoSEQ multiplex PCR; TCRdb keeps in-frame clones, though not all of them. Of some 99,000 clones listed, about 84% were seen once; the top ten hold 9.5% to 12%. Sequences were obtained from peripheral blood. Receptors originate from a woman aged 80 or over with acute or convalescent COVID-19.

V usage is TRBV30 and J usage is TRBJ1-1; D is undetermined. The CDR3 sequence is 11 residues long. Germline V lookup: CDR1 GTSNPN, CDR2 SVGIG (reference sequence). CDR3 nucleotide sequence: TGTTCGTCCGGCGGCTACACTGAAGCTTTCTTT. Its translation: CSSGGYTEAFF.

V and J are TRBV5-1 and TRBJ2-2; 7 positions match TRBD1. Trimming at V came to 2 bases and at J to 0 bases, leaving 7 bases not matched to a gene. The germline V gene has CDR1 SGHRS and CDR2 YFSETQ. The CDR3 length is 17 residues. The CDR3 sequence: CASSLFAGTANTGELFF. For the CDR3, the DNA is TGCGCCAGCAGCTTATTCGCCGGGACAGCGAACACCGGGGAGCTGTTTTTT.

This rearrangement joins TRBV27 to TRBJ2-2; D is uncertain. V was shortened by 4 bases and J by 0 bases, with 3 bases between the two germline ends. CDR1 is MNHEY, CDR2 SMNVEV, per germline (reference sequence). The CDR3 extends over 13 amino acids. The DNA for the CDR3 is TGTGCCAGCAGTTCAACGAACACCGGGGAGCTGTTTTTT. This encodes CASSSTNTGELFF.

This rearrangement joins TRBV27 to TRBJ1-2; no reliable D call. The CDR3 is 12 amino acids. Trimming removed 3 bases at V and 7 bases at J, with 9 bases between. Germline CDR1 and CDR2: MNHEY and SMNVEV (reference sequence). CDR3 loop: CASSFAGSGYTF. The CDR3 coding sequence is TGTGCCAGCAGTTTCGCGGGGTCTGGCTACACCTTC.

The V call is TRBV3-1 (or the pseudogene TRBV3-2), the J call TRBJ2-5, with D maybe TRBD2 (6 bases). The V end was cut by 0 bases, the J end by 5 bases, with 16 bases between. This CDR3 region has 16 residues. Looked up from germline, CDR1 is LGHDT and CDR2 is YNNKEL (reference sequence). In nucleotides, the CDR3 is TGTGCCAGCAGCCAAGATTGGGATCCCCGGGGGGAGACCCAGTACTTC. It codes for CASSQDWDPRGETQYF.

J is TRBJ2-2 and V is TRBV9; weak D call: TRBD1 (6 bases). CDR3 size: 16 residues. Germline V lookup: CDR1 SGDLS, CDR2 YYNGEE. V was shortened by 0 bases and J by 1 base, with 10 bases between the two germline ends. The CDR3 is CASSVATGWNTGELFF. CDR3 coding DNA: TGTGCCAGCAGCGTAGCAACAGGGTGGAACACCGGGGAGCTGTTTTTT.

The V and J genes are TRBV2 and TRBJ2-1; TRBD2 aligns across 12 bases. Germline CDR1 SNHLY, CDR2 FYNNEI. The V segment lost 6 bases and the J segment 9 bases; nucleotides outside the gene matches: 9. The length of the CDR3 is 15 residues. Written as DNA, the CDR3 is TGTGCCAGCAGCGGAACTAGCGGGGGGCAGGTTGAGCAGTTCTTC. Translated, it gives CASSGTSGGQVEQFF.

The J gene is TRBJ2-3, the V gene TRBV4-1, with 8 bases identical to TRBD2. The trim removed 0 bases at V and 8 bases at J, leaving 13 bases unmatched. This CDR3 has 17 amino acids. Germline values: CDR1 MGHRA, CDR2 YSYEKL. The CDR3 bases are TGCGCCAGCAGCCAAGATGTCTCCCGGGGGGGGAGCGGTACGCAGTATTTT. The encoded protein is CASSQDVSRGGSGTQYF.

V is TRBV28 and J is TRBJ1-1, with D hard to call. Trimming shortened V by 8 bases and J by 4 bases, and 11 bases separated the two germline ends. Germline-derived CDR1 and CDR2 are MDHEN and SYDVKM. This CDR3 is 12 amino acids long. The CDR3 nucleotides read TGTGCCAGCCGTGAGGGCCGCACTGAAGCTTTCTTT. This codes for CASREGRTEAFF.

The chain combines TRBV7-9 with TRBJ1-5; D is possibly TRBD1 (6 bases). CDR3 size: 13 residues. The ends were cut back, 5 bases at V and 7 bases at J, with 12 bases in the middle. The V gene's germline CDR1 is SEHNR and CDR2 FQNEAQ (reference sequence). The CDR3 coding sequence is TGTGCCAGCAGCCGAGAACAGGGACAGCCCCAGCATTTT. It yields the protein CASSREQGQPQHF.

The chain is built from TRBV27 and TRBJ1-3; 9 bases fit TRBD1. V dropped 3 bases and J dropped 4; count of bases not matched to a gene: 4. CDR3 length: 15 amino acids. The germline V gene has CDR1 MNHEY and CDR2 SMNVEV (reference sequence). The DNA of the CDR3 is TGTGCCAGCAGTTTTCGCGGACAGGGGGGAAACACCATATATTTT. Its translation: CASSFRGQGGNTIYF.